This TCR beta chain stems from a study of shared clonotypes between healthy human individuals. This clone was seen a single time. Profiled with immunoSEQ multiplex PCR; TCRdb holds only in-frame clones, not every one. This table holds about 480,000 clones, about four fifths found once. This clonotype was obtained from a woman in her 40s in good health. Some clones in this sample may be carry-over from other donors' samples. Input material: PBMCs.

The CDR3 here is CASSSGSGETQYF. The CDR3 nucleotides read TGTGCCAGCAGCTCTGGGTCCGGGGAGACCCAGTACTTC. The V call is TRBV7-9, the J call TRBJ2-5; D not resolved. Germline-derived CDR1 and CDR2 are SEHNR and FQNEAQ (reference sequence). The CDR3 totals 13 residues. V lost 4 bases and J lost 5, with 11 bases in between.